These 32 T cell receptor beta chains were sequenced from one sample in a study of blood T cells in healthy people across ages. Then a second PCR, running roughly 7 to 12 cycles, was carried out with a sample-barcoded 5' primer and a J-beta primer mix. From the 5' RACE reads, TCRdb called clonotypes with MiXCR, one entry per CDR3 protein. The table has hundreds of thousands of distinct CDR3 sequences, roughly three fifths seen once. The sequencing input was blood. The receptors shown here come from a man in his forties in good health.

This clonotype was counted once. This rearrangement joins TRBV11-3 to TRBJ2-5; 7 bases match TRBD1. CDR3 length equals 15 residues. From germline, CDR1 is SGHNT and CDR2 YENEEA. V was pared by 0 bases and J by 4 bases, with 5 bases of the junction left unmatched. The CDR3 nucleotides read TGTGCCAGCAGCTTAGATTCGACAGGGCGAGAGACCCAGTACTTC. Translation: CASSLDSTGRETQYF.

This clonotype was seen only once. The chain combines TRBV9 with TRBJ1-1; D is possibly TRBD1 (6 bases). V was clipped by 0 bases and J by 4 bases, with 16 bases between them. The CDR3 extends over 16 amino acids. Germline CDR1 and CDR2: SGDLS and YYNGEE. As DNA, the CDR3 is TGTGCCAGCAGCGTAGAGGGGGGGGGCAAGGGCACTGAAGCTTTCTTT. Translated, it gives CASSVEGGGKGTEAFF. Variable domain in full (rest from reference TRBV9 and TRBJ1-1): DSGVTQTPKHLITATGQRVTLRCSPRSGDLSVYWYQQSLDQGLQFLIQYYNGEERAKGNILERFSAQQFPDLHSELNLSSLELGDSALYFCASSVEGGGKGTEAFFGQGTRLTVV.

V usage is TRBV29-1 and J usage is TRBJ2-1, with 7 bases that match TRBD1. The trim removed 5 bases at V and 2 bases at J, leaving 9 bases unmatched. CDR3 size: 15 residues. The germline V gene encodes CDR1 SQVTM and CDR2 ANQGSEA. CDR3 DNA: TGCAGCGTTCTCCGCGACAGGGCGACCTACAATGAGCAGTTCTTC. Its protein product is CSVLRDRATYNEQFF.

The genes are TRBV4-1 and TRBJ1-2; 7 nucleotides line up with TRBD1. This CDR3 has 15 residues. Per germline, CDR1 MGHRA and CDR2 YSYEKL. The V gene end was trimmed by 0 bases and the J gene end by 2 bases; junction bases not matched to a gene: 3. The CDR3 is CASSQDPGGNYGYTF. The CDR3 DNA reads TGCGCCAGCAGCCAAGATCCAGGGGGGAACTATGGCTACACCTTC.

The CDR3, as DNA: TGTGCCAGCAGCTTGGCACTTCTAGCGGAGACCCAGTACTTC. Its translation: CASSLALLAETQYF. The V call is TRBV5-5, the J call TRBJ2-5, with D perhaps matching TRBD2 (6 bases). Per germline, CDR1 SGHKS and CDR2 YYEKEE (reference sequence). The CDR3 covers 14 residues. The germline V and J ends were trimmed by 0 bases and 5 bases, with 11 bases remaining between them.

The V and J genes are TRBV29-1 and TRBJ2-3; D not resolved. Trimming left V 6 bases short and J 4 bases short, with 11 bases between. Germline CDR1 and CDR2: SQVTM and ANQGSEA. CDR3 size: 12 residues. CDR3 loop: CSVSLIADTQYF. The CDR3, as DNA: TGCAGCGTCTCTCTGATCGCAGATACGCAGTATTTT.

This rearrangement joins TRBV9 to TRBJ2-1; D perhaps matches TRBD1 (5 bases). Deletions cut 6 bases from V and 10 bases from J, with 20 bases between. Germline-derived CDR1 and CDR2 are SGDLS and YYNGEE. The CDR3 is 14 amino acids. DNA of the CDR3: TGTGCCAGCAACCCCTTAGATGGGGCCCTGGAGCAGTTCTTC. It translates to CASNPLDGALEQFF.

The V gene is TRBV29-1, the J gene TRBJ1-1; TRBD1 might be the D (5 bases). Deletions cut 3 bases from V and 5 bases from J, with 19 bases between. Germline loops: CDR1 SQVTM, CDR2 ANQGSEA. The CDR3 spans 15 residues. The CDR3 DNA reads as TGCAGCGTTGATCACCCAGGGATTAGGGCGACTGAAGCTTTCTTT. This translates into CSVDHPGIRATEAFF.

The J gene is TRBJ2-1, the V gene TRBV29-1; 8 nucleotides match TRBD2. The CDR3 covers 12 residues. Germline V lookup: CDR1 SQVTM, CDR2 ANQGSEA. Unmatched junction bases numbered 2, after V lost 8 bases and J lost 2 bases. The CDR3 DNA is TGCAGCCTTAGCGGGACCTACAATGAGCAGTTCTTC. Translating gives CSLSGTYNEQFF.

This clonotype was found once. The CDR3 sequence is CASSPKGTGTNNEQFF. The CDR3, as DNA: TGTGCCAGCAGCCCCAAGGGGACAGGGACAAACAATGAGCAGTTCTTC. V is TRBV6-4 and J is TRBJ2-1; 9 positions match TRBD1. The V gene end was trimmed by 6 bases and the J gene end by 5 bases; junction bases not matched to a gene: 11. This CDR3 is built from 16 residues. Germline assignment: CDR1 MRHNA and CDR2 SNTAGT.

V is TRBV6-1 and J is TRBJ2-5; D uncertain. Trimming took 1 base from V and 2 from J, leaving 11 bases between them. Germline CDR1 MNHNS, CDR2 SASEGT. The length of the CDR3 is 15 residues. CDR3 coding DNA: TGTGCCAGCAGTGAAGTCACGGCGTTTCAAGAGACCCAGTACTTC. This codes for CASSEVTAFQETQYF.

The V and J genes are TRBV5-1 and TRBJ1-6; 9 bases line up with TRBD1. CDR3 length: 16 amino acids. Unmatched junction bases numbered 9, after V lost 0 bases and J lost 11 bases. Germline loops: CDR1 SGHRS, CDR2 YFSETQ. CDR3 DNA sequence: TGCGCCAGCAGCTTGGAAACAGGGGGCGCTTCTACACCCCTCCACTTT. It is translated as CASSLETGGASTPLHF.

The rearrangement links TRBV12-3 or TRBV12-4 to TRBJ2-7; TRBD2 agrees at 8 bases. The length of the CDR3 is 14 residues. J was trimmed by 4 bases and V by 6 bases; bases with no gene match: 8. CDR3 nucleotides: TGTGCCAGCAGAGGGAAAGCGGGGGTATACGAGCAGTACTTC. This sequence encodes CASRGKAGVYEQYF.

This clonotype appeared many times. The rearrangement joins TRBV2 to TRBJ2-7; no reliable D call. Germline lookup yields CDR1 SNHLY and CDR2 FYNNEI. The V end lost 6 bases, the J end lost 3 bases, and 9 bases lay between the germline ends. The CDR3 is 12 amino acids. This CDR3 reads CASSGSSYEQYF. The DNA for the CDR3 is TGTGCCAGCAGCGGTAGCAGCTACGAGCAGTACTTC.

The V call is TRBV5-5, the J call TRBJ2-7, with a tentative D call TRBD1 (5 bases). The CDR3 totals 15 residues. V was shortened by 1 base and J by 6 bases, with 17 bases between the two germline ends. Looked up from germline, CDR1 is SGHKS and CDR2 is YYEKEE (reference sequence). CDR3 protein: CASSLFQGLVSEQYF. The CDR3 nucleotides are TGTGCCAGCAGCTTGTTCCAGGGTCTCGTTTCCGAGCAGTACTTC. Variable domain in full (rest from reference TRBV5-5 and TRBJ2-7): DAGVTQSPTHLIKTRGQQVTLRCSPISGHKSVSWYQQVLGQGPQFIFQYYEKEERGRGNFPDRFSARQFPNYSSELNVNALLLGDSALYLCASSLFQGLVSEQYFGPGTRLTVT.

V usage is TRBV27 and J usage is TRBJ2-7, with 9 nucleotides matching TRBD2. The J call may be in error: the DNA end matches TRBJ2-5 better. Germline V gene data show CDR1 as MNHEY and CDR2 as SMNVEV (reference sequence). The CDR3 length is 15 residues. The CDR3 is CASSSDSGGRETQYF. The DNA for the CDR3 is TGTGCCAGCAGTTCTGATAGCGGGGGCAGAGAGACCCAGTACTTC.

In its sample, this clonotype was seen a few times. J is TRBJ1-2 and V is TRBV2; D unclear. Deletions cut 11 bases from V and 1 base from J, with 11 bases between. Germline V gene lookup returns CDR1 SNHLY and CDR2 FYNNEI. There are 12 residues in the CDR3. The CDR3 protein is CAAHQNNYGYTF. The CDR3 nucleotides read TGTGCCGCACACCAGAATAACTATGGCTACACCTTC.

The V call is TRBV12-3 or TRBV12-4, the J call TRBJ2-5; the match to TRBD2 covers 11 bases. V was clipped by 3 bases and J by 4 bases; unmatched bases: 7. This CDR3 comprises 16 residues. CDR3 region: CASSFPIAGGLETQYF. The CDR3 DNA reads as TGTGCCAGCAGTTTTCCTATAGCGGGGGGGTTAGAGACCCAGTACTTC.

The gene calls are TRBV27 and TRBJ2-7; 8 nucleotides line up with TRBD2. From germline, CDR1 is MNHEY and CDR2 SMNVEV (reference sequence). The CDR3 has 14 residues. V shed 7 bases, J shed 7 bases, and the junction held 12 bases outside the gene matches. CDR3 amino acids: CASTAGGLMKEQYF. CDR3 DNA sequence: TGTGCCAGCACGGCGGGAGGCCTTATGAAGGAGCAGTACTTC.

In its sample, this clonotype was seen a few times. The CDR3 DNA reads as TGTGCCAGCAGCTCCACTGGTGGTGGGGCTTACAATGAGCAGTTCTTC. Translation gives CASSSTGGGAYNEQFF. This chain uses TRBV9 with TRBJ2-1; the D gene is possibly TRBD1 (5 bases). The V end was cut by 4 bases, the J end by 4 bases, with 18 bases between. The CDR3 is 16 residues long. The germline CDR1 and CDR2 sequences are SGDLS and YYNGEE.

The rearrangement joins TRBV20-1 to TRBJ2-7; 7 positions agree with TRBD1. Germline V gene data show CDR1 as DFQATT and CDR2 as SNEGSKA (reference sequence). CDR3 length: 14 residues. V lost 5 bases, J lost 0 bases, and 7 bases stayed unmatched. CDR3 bases: TGCAGTGCTGTCGGACAGGTACGCTCCTACGAGCAGTACTTC. This codes for CSAVGQVRSYEQYF.

The genes are TRBV4-3 and TRBJ2-7, with D uncertain. V was shortened by 0 bases and J by 5 bases, with 14 bases between the two germline ends. The germline CDR1 and CDR2 sequences are LGHNA and YSLEER. The CDR3 extends over 15 amino acids. The CDR3 loop reads CASSQDRQRYDEQYF. The DNA of the CDR3 is TGCGCCAGCAGCCAAGATCGACAACGATACGACGAGCAGTACTTC.

The chain couples TRBV28 to TRBJ1-2, with D unresolved. Between the trimmed V and J ends, which lost 6 bases and 4 bases, there was a span of 12 bases. Germline-derived CDR1 and CDR2 are MDHEN and SYDVKM. The CDR3 spans 13 residues. The DNA for the CDR3 is TGTGCCAGCAGCACCGGGCCTGCCTATGGCTACACCTTC. Its protein is CASSTGPAYGYTF.

There are a few counts of this clonotype. The V gene is TRBV20-1, the J gene TRBJ2-7; possibly TRBD1 for D (5 bases). Trimming removed 4 bases at V and 1 base at J, with 14 bases between. The CDR3 covers 14 residues. The V gene's germline CDR1 is DFQATT and CDR2 SNEGSKA (reference sequence). Written as DNA, the CDR3 is TGCAGTGCTACCCCAGGGTCTGGGTCCTACGAGCAGTACTTC. Its translation is CSATPGSGSYEQYF.

This clonotype occurred a few times. The chain couples TRBV29-1 to TRBJ2-7; 9 bases are a match to TRBD1. The CDR3 sequence is 15 residues long. The ends lost 5 bases at V and 7 bases at J; junction bases unmatched: 15. From germline, CDR1 is SQVTM and CDR2 ANQGSEA. The CDR3: CSVRTGVGPVGEQYF. CDR3 bases: TGCAGCGTTCGGACAGGGGTTGGGCCAGTGGGTGAGCAGTACTTC.

The rearrangement links TRBV25-1 to TRBJ2-5; 8 bases agree with TRBD1. This CDR3 is 15 amino acids long. The V gene end was trimmed by 3 bases and the J gene end by 5 bases; junction bases not matched to a gene: 8. Germline assignment: CDR1 MGHDK and CDR2 SYGVNS. The CDR3 DNA reads TGTGCCAGCAGTGACGCCGAGACAGGGGAGGAGACCCAGTACTTC. This encodes CASSDAETGEETQYF.

This clonotype has more than one count but fewer than ten. The V gene is TRBV2, the J gene TRBJ2-3, with TRBD2 identical over 8 bases. V trimming: 7 bases; J trimming: 2 bases; junction bases outside the gene matches: 5. This CDR3 region has 14 residues. CDR1 is SNHLY, CDR2 FYNNEI, per germline. The CDR3 region has the DNA TGTGCCAGCAAGGAGCGGGAGTTCACAGATACGCAGTATTTT. This gives the protein CASKEREFTDTQYF. The variable domain in full, completed from reference TRBV2 and TRBJ2-3, reads EPEVTQTPSHQVTQMGQEVILRCVPISNHLYFYWYRQILGQKVEFLVSFYNNEISEKSEIFDDQFSVERPDGSNFTLKIRSTKLEDSAMYFCASKEREFTDTQYFGPGTRLTVL.

This rearrangement joins TRBV24-1 to TRBJ2-1, with 8 bases that match TRBD1. The J call could be wrong; TRBJ2-7 is a better fit for the DNA end. Germline assignment: CDR1 KGHDR and CDR2 SFDVKD. The CDR3 runs to 15 residues. The CDR3 reads CATSDRTGIYNEQYF. In DNA form, the CDR3 reads TGTGCCACCAGTGATCGGACAGGGATATACAATGAGCAGTACTTC.

The chain is built from TRBV20-1 and TRBJ1-1; 11 bases align to TRBD1. In germline, CDR1 is DFQATT, CDR2 SNEGSKA (reference sequence). Germline trimming cut 0 bases from V and 4 bases from J; bases unmatched to any gene: 4. The CDR3 is 15 amino acids. For the CDR3, the DNA is TGCAGTGCTAGAGACCTGGACAGGGGGCCCACTGAAGCTTTCTTT. It codes for CSARDLDRGPTEAFF.

V is TRBV9 and J is TRBJ2-2; the match to TRBD2 covers 9 bases. CDR3 length equals 16 residues. The trim removed 2 bases at V and 4 bases at J, leaving 6 bases unmatched. Germline V lookup: CDR1 SGDLS, CDR2 YYNGEE. The CDR3 loop is CASSVSGRDGTGELFF. In DNA form, the CDR3 reads TGTGCCAGCAGCGTTAGCGGGAGAGACGGCACCGGGGAGCTGTTTTTT.

V and J are TRBV9 and TRBJ1-1; TRBD1 matches 7 bases. J was trimmed by 2 bases and V by 4 bases; bases with no gene match: 8. The germline gives CDR1 SGDLS, CDR2 YYNGEE. CDR3 size: 15 residues. The CDR3 loop reads CASSWDSSSNTEAFF. Here the CDR3 DNA reads TGTGCCAGCAGCTGGGACAGCTCCTCCAACACTGAAGCTTTCTTT.

The J gene is TRBJ2-5, the V gene TRBV7-2; 7 bases fit TRBD1. With V trimmed by 6 bases and J by 5 bases, 9 bases remained unmatched. Per germline, CDR1 SGHTA and CDR2 FQGNSA. This CDR3 spans 14 amino acids. The CDR3 spells CASSTQQGKETQYF. The CDR3 coding sequence is TGTGCCAGCAGTACCCAACAGGGGAAGGAGACCCAGTACTTC.